Only a few counts were recorded for the clone carrying this T cell receptor (beta chain). Its antigen remains unidentified. Germline lookup yields CDR1 MNHEY and CDR2 SVGAGI. The CDR3 length is 17 residues. Trimming removed 0 bases at V and 1 base at J, with 16 bases between. This sample was taken from a study of T-cell memory formation after mild COVID-19. The wider study: The study found TCR clusters largely donor specific. Study-wide findings and caveats: CM and EM subsets held most contracting CD4+ clones; EMRA held CD8+ ones. From day 15 to 85, contracting clones were balanced between CD4 and CD8, whereas later expanders leaned toward CD4+.

TCRdb fed the 5' RACE reads into MiXCR, producing one record per CDR3 protein. The data contain 560,000 or so distinct CDR3 sequences, approximately 15% of them seen just once; the ten biggest clones take up roughly 8.2%. The source of this sequence is an adult woman who had mild COVID-19 (a few samples of this study predate the infection). Cell type and time point are not known. Sequencing was done on a sample of PBMCs or a T cell subset sorted from them (not recorded which). The chain carries TRBV6-5 and TRBJ2-7; D is possibly TRBD1 (5 bases). The CDR3 coding sequence is TGTGCCAGCAGTTACTCAGGCTTAAGGGGTGCTTCCTACGAGCAGTACTTC. It is translated as CASSYSGLRGASYEQYF.